This T cell receptor beta chain stems from a study of glioma-infiltrating T cells after dendritic cell vaccination. Study-wide context: Dendritic cell vaccination trial patients had either newly diagnosed or recurrent glioblastoma.

Germline assignment: CDR1 LNHDA and CDR2 SQIVND (reference sequence). CDR3 length: 13 residues. V dropped 4 bases and J dropped 0 bases, with 6 bases sitting between them. Blood PBMC samples: pre-vaccination, two weeks post third vaccination, and at tumor progression. The immunoSEQ assay amplified TCRB CDR3 from up to about 2 ug DNA. The primer mix had 60 V beta and 13 J beta primers. The assay was immunoSEQ multiplex PCR, and TCRdb's table has in-frame clones only and misses some. Among tens of thousands of clones listed, approximately 90% were seen once. This clonotype originated in a human donor with glioblastoma. Sample: blood, taken before dendritic cell vaccination. The rearrangement links TRBV19 to TRBJ1-1; a possible D gene is TRBD1 (6 bases). The CDR3 reads CASSNRVNTEAFF. The CDR3 DNA sequence: TGTGCCAGTAGTAACAGGGTGAACACTGAAGCTTTCTTT.